This is a list of T cell receptor beta chains from one sample in a study of blood T cell repertoires in COVID-19. Clones were read by immunoSEQ multiplex PCR, and TCRdb kept only the in-frame ones, dropping some. The sample has 150,000 to 200,000 clones; 65% to 90% are singletons. The sample comprised peripheral blood. The receptor source for this set is a man aged 50 or older with active or convalescent COVID-19. The CDR3 runs from the conserved cysteine through the conserved F or W.

CDR3,J,length,V
CAIRTNSGYEQYF,TRBJ2-7,13,TRBV10-3
CASSQGTSSYEQYF,TRBJ2-7,14,TRBV3-1/TRBV3-2
CATSRRLAGGYEQYF,TRBJ2-7,15,TRBV15
CASRKDRAGSYGYTF,TRBJ1-2,15,TRBV5-5
CASSFSGGNTGELFF,TRBJ2-2,15,TRBV5-1
CASMTGGFTGELFF,TRBJ2-2,14,TRBV6-5
CASSPRIYEQYF,TRBJ2-7,12,TRBV18
CASSLSGSDEQFF,TRBJ2-1,13,TRBV5-1
CATSDPGTGGTDTQYF,TRBJ2-3,16,TRBV24-1
CASSNPGTGLSEAFF,TRBJ1-1,15,TRBV14
CASSKASGGELFF,TRBJ2-2,13,TRBV5-1
CASSYEDQETQYF,TRBJ2-5,13,TRBV6-6
CASSLTAGEQYF,TRBJ2-7,12,TRBV27
CASSLDGSGRVVSYEQYF,TRBJ2-7,18,TRBV5-1
CASTTGFAEAFF,TRBJ1-1,12,TRBV12-3/TRBV12-4
CASSTGTTNYGYTF,TRBJ1-2,14,TRBV19
CASSPPMGSSGNTIYF,TRBJ1-3,16,TRBV18
CASSVGTINQPQHF,TRBJ1-5,14,TRBV9
CASSDLRTVTNYGYTF,TRBJ1-2,16,TRBV6-1
CASSPGVIGNTIYF,TRBJ1-3,14,TRBV5-5
CASSSPGQGAYEQFF,TRBJ2-1,15,TRBV7-2
CASQGAPTGELFF,TRBJ2-2,13,TRBV19
CASSWTGALYEQYF,TRBJ2-7,14,TRBV6-5
CASTRDTAIYNEQFF,TRBJ2-1,15,TRBV19
CAISGGARDTQYF,TRBJ2-3,13,TRBV10-3
CSAGGLAINEQFF,TRBJ2-1,13,TRBV29-1
CASSFGAGGVMNTEAFF,TRBJ1-1,17,TRBV28
CASSSVAGRYNEQFF,TRBJ2-1,15,TRBV7-9
CASSPRESPYEQYF,TRBJ2-7,14,TRBV7-9
CATSDLHSEENLNEQFF,TRBJ2-1,17,TRBV24-1
CASSTAGGGYEQYF,TRBJ2-7,14,TRBV2
CATSDTRQGARGGELFF,TRBJ2-2,17,TRBV24-1
CASSFETKTEAFF,TRBJ1-1,13,TRBV27
CASMRSGNTIYF,TRBJ1-3,12,TRBV12-3/TRBV12-4
CSVERGGQGSSGYTF,TRBJ1-2,15,TRBV29-1
CASSFSGTGNGKLFF,TRBJ1-4,15,TRBV7-2
CAWSVGDRAYGYTF,TRBJ1-2,14,TRBV30
CASSPDREKYGYTF,TRBJ1-2,14,TRBV6-4
CASKLTGGSNQPQHF,TRBJ1-5,15,TRBV27
CASSPTRQGADGYTF,TRBJ1-2,15,TRBV18
CASSDRGPNTGELFF,TRBJ2-2,15,TRBV7-2
CASSEGTVSYNEQFF,TRBJ2-1,15,TRBV2
CASRGVAGRSGANVLTF,TRBJ2-6,17,TRBV25-1
CASSSQTGSSYNEQFF,TRBJ2-1,16,TRBV28
CASSSLAGRGDEQFF,TRBJ2-1,15,TRBV27
CSASSENTEAFF,TRBJ1-1,12,TRBV20-1
CATSRDPSTSGLTDTQYF,TRBJ2-3,18,TRBV15
CATSDPTGNDYGYTF,TRBJ1-2,15,TRBV24-1
CASSLEIKDRGKDEQYF,TRBJ2-7,17,TRBV28
CASSLVQHEEQFF,TRBJ2-1,13,TRBV11-3
CASSLDGTGYQPQHF,TRBJ1-5,15,TRBV7-2
CASSLDQGSGSPLHF,TRBJ1-6,15,TRBV5-1
CASSLEDEQYF,TRBJ2-7,11,TRBV7-3
CASSSGTQSTDTQYF,TRBJ2-3,15,TRBV28
CASSGRTGFQETQYF,TRBJ2-5,15,TRBV5-4
CASRGLAVSTDTQYF,TRBJ2-3,15,TRBV19